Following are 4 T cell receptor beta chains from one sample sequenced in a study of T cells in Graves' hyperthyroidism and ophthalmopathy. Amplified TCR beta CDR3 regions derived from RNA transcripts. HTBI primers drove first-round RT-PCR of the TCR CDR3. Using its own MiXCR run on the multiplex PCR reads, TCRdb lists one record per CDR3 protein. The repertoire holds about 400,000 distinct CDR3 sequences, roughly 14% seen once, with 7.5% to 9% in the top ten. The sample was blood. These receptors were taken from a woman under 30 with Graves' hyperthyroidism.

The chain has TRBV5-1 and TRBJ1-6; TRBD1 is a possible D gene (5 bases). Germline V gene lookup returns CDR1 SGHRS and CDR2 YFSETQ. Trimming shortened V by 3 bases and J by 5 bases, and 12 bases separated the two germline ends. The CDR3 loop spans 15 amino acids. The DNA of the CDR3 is TGCGCCAGCAGCTACGACAGTGAAAATAATTCACCCCTCCACTTT. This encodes CASSYDSENNSPLHF.

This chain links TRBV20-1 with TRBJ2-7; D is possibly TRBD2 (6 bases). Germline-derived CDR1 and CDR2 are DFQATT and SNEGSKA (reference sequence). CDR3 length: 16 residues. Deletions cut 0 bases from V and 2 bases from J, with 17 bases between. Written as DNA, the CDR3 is TGCAGTGCTAGAGATCTGGAGGGGTCCCGCCCCTACGAGCAGTACTTC. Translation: CSARDLEGSRPYEQYF.

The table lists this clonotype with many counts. The CDR3 coding sequence is TGTGCCAGCAGCCCGGGGGGGACTAGCGGGAGTTGGCAAGAGACCCAGTACTTC. Its protein product is CASSPGGTSGSWQETQYF. The V and J genes are TRBV11-2 and TRBJ2-5, with 14 bases lining up with TRBD2. V dropped 5 bases and J dropped 2; count of bases not matched to a gene: 10. Germline loops: CDR1 SGHAT, CDR2 FQNNGV. The CDR3 is made up of 18 amino acids.

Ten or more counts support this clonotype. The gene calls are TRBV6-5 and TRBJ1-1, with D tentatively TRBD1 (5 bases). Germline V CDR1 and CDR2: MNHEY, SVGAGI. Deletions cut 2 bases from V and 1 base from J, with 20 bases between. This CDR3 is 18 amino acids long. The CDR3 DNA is TGTGCCAGCAGTTACCGGTTTGACGGGGGGAGGACGAACACTGAAGCTTTCTTT. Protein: CASSYRFDGGRTNTEAFF.